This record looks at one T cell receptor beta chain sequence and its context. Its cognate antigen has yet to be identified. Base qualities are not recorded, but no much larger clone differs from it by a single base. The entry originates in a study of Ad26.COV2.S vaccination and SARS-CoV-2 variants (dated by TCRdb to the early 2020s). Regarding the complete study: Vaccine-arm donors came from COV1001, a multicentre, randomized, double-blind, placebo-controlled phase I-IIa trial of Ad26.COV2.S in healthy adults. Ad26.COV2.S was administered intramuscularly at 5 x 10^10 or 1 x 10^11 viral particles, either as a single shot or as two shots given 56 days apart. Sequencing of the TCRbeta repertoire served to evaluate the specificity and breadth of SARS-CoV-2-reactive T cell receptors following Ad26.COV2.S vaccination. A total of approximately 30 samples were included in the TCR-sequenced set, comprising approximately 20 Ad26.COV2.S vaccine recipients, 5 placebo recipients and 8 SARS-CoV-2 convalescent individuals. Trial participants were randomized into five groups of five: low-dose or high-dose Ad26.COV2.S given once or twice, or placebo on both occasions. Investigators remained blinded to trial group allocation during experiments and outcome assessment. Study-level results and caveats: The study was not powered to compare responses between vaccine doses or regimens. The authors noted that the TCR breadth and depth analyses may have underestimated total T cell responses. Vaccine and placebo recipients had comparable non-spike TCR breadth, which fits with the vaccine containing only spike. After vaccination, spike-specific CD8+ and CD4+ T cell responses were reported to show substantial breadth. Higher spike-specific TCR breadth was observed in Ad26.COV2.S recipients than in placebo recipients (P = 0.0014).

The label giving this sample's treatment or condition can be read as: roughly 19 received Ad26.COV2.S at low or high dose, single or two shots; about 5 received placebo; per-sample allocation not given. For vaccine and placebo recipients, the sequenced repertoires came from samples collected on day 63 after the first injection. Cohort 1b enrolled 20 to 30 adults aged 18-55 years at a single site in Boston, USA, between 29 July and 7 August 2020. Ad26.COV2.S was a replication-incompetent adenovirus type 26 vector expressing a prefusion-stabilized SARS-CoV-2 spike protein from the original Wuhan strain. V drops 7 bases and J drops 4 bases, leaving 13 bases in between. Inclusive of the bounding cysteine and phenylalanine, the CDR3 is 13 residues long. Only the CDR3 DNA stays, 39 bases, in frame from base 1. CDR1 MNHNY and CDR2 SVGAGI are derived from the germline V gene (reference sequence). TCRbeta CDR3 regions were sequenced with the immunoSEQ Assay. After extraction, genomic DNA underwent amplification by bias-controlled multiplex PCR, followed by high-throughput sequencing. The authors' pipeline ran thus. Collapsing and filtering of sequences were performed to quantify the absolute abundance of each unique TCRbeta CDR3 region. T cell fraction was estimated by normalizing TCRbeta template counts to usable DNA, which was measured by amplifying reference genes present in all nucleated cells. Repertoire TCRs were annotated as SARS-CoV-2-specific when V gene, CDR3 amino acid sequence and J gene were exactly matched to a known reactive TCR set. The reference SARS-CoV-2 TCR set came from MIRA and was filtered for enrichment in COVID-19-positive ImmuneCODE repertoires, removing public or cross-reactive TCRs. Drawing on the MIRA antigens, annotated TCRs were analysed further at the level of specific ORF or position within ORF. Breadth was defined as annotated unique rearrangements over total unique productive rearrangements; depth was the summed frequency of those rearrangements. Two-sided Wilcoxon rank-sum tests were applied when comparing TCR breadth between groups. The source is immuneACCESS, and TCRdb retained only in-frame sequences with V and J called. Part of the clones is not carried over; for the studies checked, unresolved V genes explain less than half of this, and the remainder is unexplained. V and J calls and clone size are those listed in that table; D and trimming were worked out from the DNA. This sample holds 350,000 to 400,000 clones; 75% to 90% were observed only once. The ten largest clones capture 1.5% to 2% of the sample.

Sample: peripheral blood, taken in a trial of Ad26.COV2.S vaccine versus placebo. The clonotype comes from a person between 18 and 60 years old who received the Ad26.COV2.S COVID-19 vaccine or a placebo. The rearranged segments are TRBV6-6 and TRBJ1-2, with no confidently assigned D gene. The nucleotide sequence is TGTGCCAGCACCCCGGAAAGAAGCTATGGCTACACCTTC. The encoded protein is CASTPERSYGYTF.